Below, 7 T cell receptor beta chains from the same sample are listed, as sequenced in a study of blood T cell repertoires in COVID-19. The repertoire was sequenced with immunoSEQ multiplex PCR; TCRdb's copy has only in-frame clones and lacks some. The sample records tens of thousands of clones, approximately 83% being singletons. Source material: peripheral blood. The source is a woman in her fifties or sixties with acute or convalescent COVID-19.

CDR3 loop: CASSVAGRDNGYTF. The CDR3 DNA reads TGTGCCAGCAGTGTGGCAGGGAGGGATAATGGCTACACCTTC. The J gene is TRBJ1-2, the V gene TRBV25-1; tentatively, D is TRBD1 (5 bases). CDR3 length: 14 residues. Trimming removed 4 bases from V and 6 bases from J, with 15 bases in between. Germline CDR1 is MGHDK and CDR2 is SYGVNS.

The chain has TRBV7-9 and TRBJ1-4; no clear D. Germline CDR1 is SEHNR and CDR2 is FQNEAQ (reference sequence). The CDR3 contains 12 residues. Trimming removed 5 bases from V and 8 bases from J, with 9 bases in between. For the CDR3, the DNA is TGTGCCAGCAGCCCGGTAGTCGAAAAACTGTTTTTT. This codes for CASSPVVEKLFF.

Here the CDR3 reads CASSSGYGYTF. The CDR3 bases are TGTGCCAGTTCGTCCGGCTATGGCTACACCTTC. The chain has TRBV6-5 and TRBJ1-2; D gene unclear. This CDR3 is built from 11 residues. The ends were cut back, 9 bases at V and 4 bases at J, with 9 bases in the middle. CDR1 MNHEY and CDR2 SVGAGI come from the germline V gene.

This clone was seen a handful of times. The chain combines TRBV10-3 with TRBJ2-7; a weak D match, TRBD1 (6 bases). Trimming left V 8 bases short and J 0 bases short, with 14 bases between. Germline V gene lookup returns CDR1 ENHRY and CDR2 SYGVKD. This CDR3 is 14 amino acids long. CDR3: CAIRPGGSSYEQYF. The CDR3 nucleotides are TGTGCCATCCGCCCTGGGGGCAGCTCCTACGAGCAGTACTTC.

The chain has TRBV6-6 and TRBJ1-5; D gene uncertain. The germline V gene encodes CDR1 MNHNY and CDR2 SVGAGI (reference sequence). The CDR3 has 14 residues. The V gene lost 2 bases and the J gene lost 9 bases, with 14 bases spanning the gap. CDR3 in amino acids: CASSYIGAEGPQHF. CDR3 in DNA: TGTGCCAGCAGTTACATAGGTGCCGAGGGGCCCCAGCATTTT.

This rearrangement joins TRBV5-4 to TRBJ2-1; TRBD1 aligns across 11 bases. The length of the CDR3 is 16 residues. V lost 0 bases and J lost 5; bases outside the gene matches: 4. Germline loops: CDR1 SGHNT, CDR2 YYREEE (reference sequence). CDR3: CASSLAGQGANNEQFF. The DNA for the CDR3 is TGTGCCAGCAGCTTGGCAGGACAGGGGGCTAACAATGAGCAGTTCTTC.

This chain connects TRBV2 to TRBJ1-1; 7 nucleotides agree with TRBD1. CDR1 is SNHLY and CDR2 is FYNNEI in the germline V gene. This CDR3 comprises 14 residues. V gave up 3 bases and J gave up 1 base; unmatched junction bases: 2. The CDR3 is CASSDQGGNTEAFF. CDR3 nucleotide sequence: TGTGCCAGCAGTGACCAGGGGGGGAACACTGAAGCTTTCTTT. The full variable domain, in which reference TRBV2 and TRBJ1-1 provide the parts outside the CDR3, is EPEVTQTPSHQVTQMGQEVILRCVPISNHLYFYWYRQILGQKVEFLVSFYNNEISEKSEIFDDQFSVERPDGSNFTLKIRSTKLEDSAMYFCASSDQGGNTEAFFGQGTRLTVV.